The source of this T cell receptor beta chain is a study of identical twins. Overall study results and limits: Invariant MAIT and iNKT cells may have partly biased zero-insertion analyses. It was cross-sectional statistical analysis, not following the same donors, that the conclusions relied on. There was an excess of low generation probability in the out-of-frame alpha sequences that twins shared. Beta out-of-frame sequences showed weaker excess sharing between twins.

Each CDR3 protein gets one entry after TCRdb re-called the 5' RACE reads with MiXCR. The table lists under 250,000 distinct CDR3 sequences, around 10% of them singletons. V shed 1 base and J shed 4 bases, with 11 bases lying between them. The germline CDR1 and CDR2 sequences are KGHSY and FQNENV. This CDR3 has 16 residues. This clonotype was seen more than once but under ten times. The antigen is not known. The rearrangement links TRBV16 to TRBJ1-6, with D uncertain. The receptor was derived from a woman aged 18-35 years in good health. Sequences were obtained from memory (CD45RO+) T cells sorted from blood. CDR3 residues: CASSQYPESYNSPLHF. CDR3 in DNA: TGTGCCAGCAGCCAATATCCGGAGAGTTATAATTCACCCCTCCACTTT.